The entry below describes one T cell receptor beta chain. There is no known antigen for this receptor. Base qualities are not recorded, but no much larger clone differs from it by a single base. The record originates from a study of cytomegalovirus exposure and HLA in healthy donors (TCRdb year 2017). For context, the study as a whole: In an earlier analysis of under 750 of the donors, about 260 Gb of sequence data and 117 million unique TCR beta sequences from about 190 million T cells were reported. About 300 gigabases of sequencing data and 70 million to 100 million unique TCR sequences were included in an early release covering several hundred HLA-typed donors. The genetic ancestry cluster associated with self-reported Caucasian donors included over 80% of the approximately 410 genotyped donors. The study was designed to test whether signatures of past pathogen exposure could be identified by cataloging public T cell receptors. Using immunosequencing, the study profiled T cell repertoires from roughly 650 subjects and related those repertoires to cytomegalovirus serostatus. A separate validation cohort of about 110 different subjects was used in addition to the 666-subject first cohort. To predict cytomegalovirus infection status, the study combined high-throughput TCR immunosequencing, statistical association of individual TCRs with disease status, and machine learning. To study patterns of TCR occurrence, a later analysis re-analyzed previously published TCR beta repertoires from 550 to 800 donors and added high-resolution HLA genotyping. The later analysis used no new phenotypic data to find candidate immune exposures, relying instead on TCR beta sequences and their occurrence across donors. An earlier analysis of 587 of the donors applied high-throughput TCR beta sequencing to assess whether each TCR beta V gene segment acted as functional or pseudogenic. Donor age, sex, ethnicity and CMV serostatus were collected together with the repertoire data. A later genetic analysis took genome-wide SNP genotypes for about 65% of the 666 donors and used that subset as a discovery cohort. All discovery cohort repertoires had been generated on a single sequencing platform. Both class I and class II loci were covered by HLA typing, at four-digit resolution. The number of donors typed differed by locus, with 629-630 for A, B, C, DRB1 and DQB1, roughly 550 for DQA1, 600 to 610 for DPA1, and approximately 470 for DPB1. Because of strong linkage in the cohort, roughly 5 DR-DQ haplotypes were treated as single units for association and clustering. Among some 400 genotyped donors of the cohort, an average of approximately 230,000 unique TCR beta nucleotide sequences were sequenced per donor, 15% to 20% of them non-productive.

The cohort was made up of about 670 healthy bone marrow donors. At the time of sampling, all cohort members were nominally healthy, though unrecorded immune exposures were likely present. The donor was CMV seronegative and was included in the group of over 300 seronegative cohort members. A peripheral blood sample was collected from each donor, and TCR beta sequencing was performed on peripheral blood mononuclear cells. Genomic DNA was extracted from the blood cell samples with the Qiagen DNeasy Blood Extraction Kit. CDR3 length: 13 amino acids, cysteine to phenylalanine. The entry retains the CDR3 DNA only, 39 bases that are in frame from base 1. The V end gives up 11 bases and the J end 5 bases, leaving 10 bases in the junction not matched to a gene. From a lookup of the germline V gene (reference sequence), CDR1 and CDR2 are MNHNY and SVGAGI. What the study reported, not specific to this receptor: A later analysis found that TCR association rates varied across HLA loci, with DRB1 alleles showing the most associated TCRs and HLA-C alleles the fewest. Cytomegalovirus status was reported to be diagnosed by the classifier with high specificity and sensitivity in both the original and validation cohorts. Sequencing depth was assumed to be roughly uniform across donors in the presence/absence analyses, though that assumption may not hold. Because counts were too low, about 17 rarely observed V segments, including chromosome 9 orphons, were excluded from the earlier analysis of several hundred of the donors. Most TCR sequences were observed very rarely across donors, whereas some public TCRs were present in many individuals. Broadly in line with IMGT annotations, most TCR beta V segments showed up in productive rearrangements about 87% or about 30% of the time in an earlier analysis of some 590 of the donors. The authors suggested that the approach could potentially be generalized to other disease states and immunological phenotypes. A total of 150 or so TCR beta chains were listed by the study as associated with cytomegalovirus. Immune exposure information for the cohort was limited to CMV serostatus. A later analysis found that most CMV-associated TCR beta chains appeared HLA-restricted, with HLA associations seemingly driven largely by CMV exposure. A group of highly shared sequence variants was considered likely to be a technical artifact of the sequencing pipeline. Several of the top co-occurrence clusters appeared to be linked to parvovirus B19, influenza, CMV and Epstein-Barr virus, according to a later analysis. Because some donors lacked HLA typing at each locus, the association tests relied only on the typed subset. Some IMGT-functional V segments, including TRBV6-2 and TRBV6-3, could not be distinguished by the 87-base-pair reads and were therefore excluded. Only TCR beta chains were sequenced in this cohort, and the absence of alpha or paired-chain data limited detectable features. A later genetic analysis associated a missense DCLRE1C variant with V-gene and J-gene trimming of TCR beta chains, and an independent cohort replicated the association. Strong co-occurrence of HLA alleles, especially DR and DQ, made assigning TCR associations to individual alleles difficult. A few of the identified cytomegalovirus-associated TCR beta chains were confirmed in vitro to be specific for cytomegalovirus antigens. A later analysis associated 17,000 or so TCR beta sequences with specific HLA alleles at a false discovery rate of 0.05. Linkage disequilibrium might explain the correlated functional status among segregating V segments, but an unknown experimental factor could not be excluded. In a later analysis, HLA-associated TCR beta chains were found to be more clonally expanded and to have lower generation probabilities than equally common non-associated chains. A further reported finding was that TCR beta sequences accurately predicted the HLA-A and HLA-B alleles for most subjects in the first cohort. In a later genetic analysis, fewer N-insertions in productive TCRs were reported among donors in an Asian-associated ancestry cluster than the roughly 700-donor mean.

The method was the immunoSEQ multiplex PCR assay. For the multiplex PCR, a mixture combining 60 forward primers for TCR Vbeta segments and 13 reverse primers for TCR Jbeta segments was used. The CDR3 region of rearranged TCR beta genes was amplified from genomic DNA by a multiplex PCR assay. Amplified TCR beta libraries were sequenced as 87-base-pair reads on the Illumina HiSeq System. The paper's processing steps were these. In a later analysis, about 80 million unique TCR beta chains were counted across the roughly 610 repertoires, and roughly 10 million of these chains were shared by at least two donors. A nearest-neighbor algorithm error-corrected the raw reads and collapsed the reads into unique sequences, merging closely related sequences to remove PCR and sequencing errors. To assign V, D and J gene segments, CDR3 sequences were aligned to IMGT reference sequences. For a sequence to be retained, a match of at least six nucleotides to both a V gene segment and a J gene segment was required. Rearrangements were classified as productive when the CDR3 lacked stop codons and remained in frame with V and J, and all other rearrangements were classified as non-productive. Following IMGT convention, CDR3 was defined as the stretch from the second conserved V-encoded cysteine up to the conserved J-encoded phenylalanine. The earlier analysis of 587 of the donors excluded any sequence lacking an unambiguous match to a single V gene segment. An earlier analysis of 587 of the donors classified V segments as functional when productive rearrangements were above 56.7% and as segregating when the standard deviation between donors was above 5%. To diagnose cytomegalovirus status from the catalog of TCR beta chain sequences, a statistical classification framework was built. In a later analysis, V and J genes were assigned by comparing TCR nucleotide sequences against IMGT/GENE-DB human TR gene sequences. The TCRdist pipeline was used in a later analysis to assign CDR3 sequences and most-parsimonious VDJ recombination scenarios. In a later analysis, each TCR beta chain was defined by its CDR3 amino acid sequence together with its V-gene family, and reads lacking a unique V-gene family were excluded. To address suspected cross-contamination and a sequencing artifact, a later analysis removed around 600 highly shared, low-generation-probability nucleotide sequences. A later analysis calculated a clonal expansion index for each public chain from normalized within-repertoire ranks of inferred template counts. Generation probabilities in a later analysis came from a VDJ recombination model fitted to out-of-frame rearrangements, and those results were checked against IGoR. A later analysis scored TCR-TCR, TCR-HLA and TCR-CMV co-occurrence with hypergeometric tests, applying a repertoire-size bias correction to TCR pairs. A later analysis estimated false discovery rates by permuting HLA or CMV assignments 20 times. In a later analysis, co-occurring TCRs were grouped using DBSCAN, with TCRdist sequence similarity added in when clustering inside HLA-allele-positive subsets. Repertoires with fewer than 30,000 or more than 120,000 public chains were left out of co-occurrence clustering, as were five repertoires with anomalous nucleotide sharing. Here the immuneACCESS table is served through TCRdb, limited to in-frame sequences with V and J called. Missing clones are a known gap in these copies; in checked studies unresolved V genes cover under half, and the rest lacks a known reason. The D gene and trimming were derived from the DNA, and the V and J assignments and clone size from that table. The sample contains approximately 100,000 clones, 60% to 75% of them found a single time. Together, the top ten hold 10% of the sample.

This receptor was obtained from a man over 45 in good health and CMV-seronegative. The chain is encoded by TRBV6-6 joined to TRBJ1-1, with 8 junctional bases fitting TRBD1. The sequencing input was PBMCs. The nucleotide sequence is TGTGCCGGGGAGGGTCACAGGGGGACTGAAGCTTTCTTT. Its coded protein is CAGEGHRGTEAFF.